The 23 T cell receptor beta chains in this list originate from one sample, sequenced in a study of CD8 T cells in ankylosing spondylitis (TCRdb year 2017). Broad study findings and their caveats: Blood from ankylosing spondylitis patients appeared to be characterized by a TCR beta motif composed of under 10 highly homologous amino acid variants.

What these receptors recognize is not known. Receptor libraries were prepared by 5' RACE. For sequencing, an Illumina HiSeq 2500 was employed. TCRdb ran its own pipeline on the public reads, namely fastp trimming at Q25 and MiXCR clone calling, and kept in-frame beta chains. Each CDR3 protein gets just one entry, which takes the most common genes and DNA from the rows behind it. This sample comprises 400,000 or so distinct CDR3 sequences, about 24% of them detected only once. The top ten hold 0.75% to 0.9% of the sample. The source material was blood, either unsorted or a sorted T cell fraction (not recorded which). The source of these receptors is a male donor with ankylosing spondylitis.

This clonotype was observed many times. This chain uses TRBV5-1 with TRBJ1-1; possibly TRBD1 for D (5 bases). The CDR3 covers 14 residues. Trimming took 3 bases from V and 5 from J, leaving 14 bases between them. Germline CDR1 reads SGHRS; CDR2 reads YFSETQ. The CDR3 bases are TGCGCCAGCAGCTCTTGGGGGGGGGATACTGAAGCTTTCTTT. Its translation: CASSSWGGDTEAFF.

Here the CDR3 DNA reads TGTGCCAGCAGTCAATCGAGAAATGGCTACACCTTC. This gives the protein CASSQSRNGYTF. This rearrangement joins TRBV12-3 or TRBV12-4 to TRBJ1-2; D is unclear. This CDR3 has 12 residues. Between the trimmed V and J ends, which lost 5 bases and 6 bases, there was a span of 10 bases.

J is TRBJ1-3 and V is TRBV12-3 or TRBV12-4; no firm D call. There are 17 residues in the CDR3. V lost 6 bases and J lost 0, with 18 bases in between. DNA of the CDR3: TGTGCCAGCAGCGGAGTGGCCTCGCAATTCTCTGGAAACACCATATATTTT. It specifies CASSGVASQFSGNTIYF.

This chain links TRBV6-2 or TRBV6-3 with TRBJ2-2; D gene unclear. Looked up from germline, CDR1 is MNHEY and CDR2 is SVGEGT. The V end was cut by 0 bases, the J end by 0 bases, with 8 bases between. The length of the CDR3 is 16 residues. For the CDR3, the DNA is TGTGCCAGCAGTTACTCCCCCGCCTCGAACACCGGGGAGCTGTTTTTT. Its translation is CASSYSPASNTGELFF.

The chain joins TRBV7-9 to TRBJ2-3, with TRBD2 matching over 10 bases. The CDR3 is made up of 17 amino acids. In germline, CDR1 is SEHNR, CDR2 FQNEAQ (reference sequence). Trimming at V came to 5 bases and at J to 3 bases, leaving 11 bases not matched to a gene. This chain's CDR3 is CASSPRGAGGRTDTQYF. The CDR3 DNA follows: TGTGCCAGCAGCCCCCGGGGAGCGGGAGGGAGGACAGATACGCAGTATTTT.

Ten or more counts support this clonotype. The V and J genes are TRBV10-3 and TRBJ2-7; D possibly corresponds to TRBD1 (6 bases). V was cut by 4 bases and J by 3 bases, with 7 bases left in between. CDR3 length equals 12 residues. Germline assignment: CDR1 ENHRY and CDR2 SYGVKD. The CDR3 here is CAISGRGYEQYF. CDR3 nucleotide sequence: TGTGCCATCAGTGGCAGGGGCTACGAGCAGTACTTC.

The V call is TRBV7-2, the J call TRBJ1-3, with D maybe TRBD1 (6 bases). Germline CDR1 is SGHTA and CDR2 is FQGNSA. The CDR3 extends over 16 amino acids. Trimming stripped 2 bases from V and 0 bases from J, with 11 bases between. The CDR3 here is CASSLMGHSSGNTIYF. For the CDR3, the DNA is TGTGCCAGCAGCTTAATGGGACACTCCTCTGGAAACACCATATATTTT.

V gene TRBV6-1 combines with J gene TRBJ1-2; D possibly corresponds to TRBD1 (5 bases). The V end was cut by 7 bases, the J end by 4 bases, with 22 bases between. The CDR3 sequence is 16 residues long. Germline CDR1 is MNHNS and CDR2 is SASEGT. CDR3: CASIGIGGPGLYGYTF. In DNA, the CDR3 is TGTGCCAGCATCGGGATTGGAGGGCCGGGACTCTATGGCTACACCTTC.

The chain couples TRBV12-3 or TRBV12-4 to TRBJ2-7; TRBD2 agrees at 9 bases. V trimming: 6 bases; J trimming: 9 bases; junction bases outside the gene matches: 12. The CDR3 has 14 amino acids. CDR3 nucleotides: TGTGCCAGCAGCGCGGACAGGAGCGGGAGGAGGCAGTACTTC. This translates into CASSADRSGRRQYF.

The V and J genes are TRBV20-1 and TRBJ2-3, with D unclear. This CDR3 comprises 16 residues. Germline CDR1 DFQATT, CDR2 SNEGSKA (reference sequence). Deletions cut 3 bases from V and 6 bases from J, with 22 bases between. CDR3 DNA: TGCAGTGCTAGGACCCAGGAAGCGCGCAAAAAGGATACGCAGTATTTT. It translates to CSARTQEARKKDTQYF.

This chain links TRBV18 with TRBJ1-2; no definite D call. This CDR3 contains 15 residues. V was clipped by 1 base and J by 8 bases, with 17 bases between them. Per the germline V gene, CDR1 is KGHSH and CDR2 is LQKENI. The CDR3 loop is CASSPREEGLQGYTF. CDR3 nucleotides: TGTGCCAGCTCACCACGGGAGGAAGGGCTTCAGGGCTACACCTTC.

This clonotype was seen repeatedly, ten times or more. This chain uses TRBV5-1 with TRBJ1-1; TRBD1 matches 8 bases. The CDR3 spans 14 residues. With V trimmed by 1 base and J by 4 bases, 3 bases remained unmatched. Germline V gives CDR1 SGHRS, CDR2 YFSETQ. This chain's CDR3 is CASSLSGGGTEAFF. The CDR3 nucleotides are TGCGCCAGCAGCTTGTCAGGGGGCGGCACTGAAGCTTTCTTT.

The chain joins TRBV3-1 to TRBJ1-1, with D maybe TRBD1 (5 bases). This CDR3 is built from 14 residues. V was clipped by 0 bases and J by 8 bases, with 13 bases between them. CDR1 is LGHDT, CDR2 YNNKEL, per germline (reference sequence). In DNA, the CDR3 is TGTGCCAGCAGCCAAGATTTTACAGGTCGGGAAGCTTTCTTT. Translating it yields CASSQDFTGREAFF.

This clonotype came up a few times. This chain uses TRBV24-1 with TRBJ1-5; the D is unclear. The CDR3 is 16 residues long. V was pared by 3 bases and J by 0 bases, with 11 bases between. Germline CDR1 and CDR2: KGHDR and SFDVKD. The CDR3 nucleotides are TGTGCCACCAGTGATCACCGGACGGATAGCAATCAGCCCCAGCATTTT. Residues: CATSDHRTDSNQPQHF.

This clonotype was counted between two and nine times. DNA for the CDR3: TGCGCCAGCAGCGAAGGACCCGGCGATACGCAGTATTTT. This codes for CASSEGPGDTQYF. The V call is TRBV5-1, the J call TRBJ2-3, with D unresolved. The CDR3 contains 13 residues. V was cut by 4 bases and J by 6 bases, with 12 bases left in between. Germline V lookup: CDR1 SGHRS, CDR2 YFSETQ.

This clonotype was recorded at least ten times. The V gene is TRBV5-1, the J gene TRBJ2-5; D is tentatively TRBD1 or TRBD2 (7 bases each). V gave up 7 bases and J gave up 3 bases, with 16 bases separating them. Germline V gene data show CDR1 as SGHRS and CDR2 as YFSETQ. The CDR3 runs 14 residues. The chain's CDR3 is CASRAAGGEETQYF. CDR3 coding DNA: TGCGCCAGCCGCGCTGCAGGGGGGGAAGAGACCCAGTACTTC.

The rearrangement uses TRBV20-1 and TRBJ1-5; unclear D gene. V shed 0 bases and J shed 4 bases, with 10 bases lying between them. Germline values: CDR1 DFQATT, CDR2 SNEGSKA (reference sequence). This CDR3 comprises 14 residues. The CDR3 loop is CSARDHLGNQPQHF. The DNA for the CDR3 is TGCAGTGCTAGAGATCACTTGGGTAATCAGCCCCAGCATTTT.

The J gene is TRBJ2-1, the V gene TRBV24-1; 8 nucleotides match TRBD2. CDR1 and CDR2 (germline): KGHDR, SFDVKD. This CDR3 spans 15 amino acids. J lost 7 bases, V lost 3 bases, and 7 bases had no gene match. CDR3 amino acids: CATSDRTSSGNEQFF. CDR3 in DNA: TGTGCCACCAGTGATCGGACTAGCTCGGGGAATGAGCAGTTCTTC.

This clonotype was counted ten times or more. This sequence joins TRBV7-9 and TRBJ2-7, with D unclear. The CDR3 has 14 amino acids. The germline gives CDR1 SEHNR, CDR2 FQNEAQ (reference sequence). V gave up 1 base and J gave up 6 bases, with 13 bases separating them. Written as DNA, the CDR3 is TGTGCCAGCAGCTTAGGGCTTCCGCCGTCCGAGCAGTACTTC. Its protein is CASSLGLPPSEQYF.

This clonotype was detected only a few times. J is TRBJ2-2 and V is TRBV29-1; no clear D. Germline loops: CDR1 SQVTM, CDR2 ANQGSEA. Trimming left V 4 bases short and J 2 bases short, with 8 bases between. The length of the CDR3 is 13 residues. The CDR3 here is CSVAPGNTGELFF. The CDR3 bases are TGCAGCGTTGCCCCCGGAAACACCGGGGAGCTGTTTTTT.

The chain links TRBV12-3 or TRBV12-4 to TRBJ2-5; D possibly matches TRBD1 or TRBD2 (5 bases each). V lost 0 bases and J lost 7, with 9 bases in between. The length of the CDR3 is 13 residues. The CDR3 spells CASSLAVGGTQYF. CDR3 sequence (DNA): TGTGCCAGCAGTTTAGCGGTTGGGGGGACCCAGTACTTC.

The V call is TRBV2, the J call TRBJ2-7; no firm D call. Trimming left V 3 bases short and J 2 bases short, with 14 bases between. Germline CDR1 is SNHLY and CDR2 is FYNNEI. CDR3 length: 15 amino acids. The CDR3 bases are TGTGCCAGCAGTGACGAGGCTTCCTACCCCTACGAGCAGTACTTC. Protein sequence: CASSDEASYPYEQYF. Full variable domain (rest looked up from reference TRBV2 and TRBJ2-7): EPEVTQTPSHQVTQMGQEVILRCVPISNHLYFYWYRQILGQKVEFLVSFYNNEISEKSEIFDDQFSVERPDGSNFTLKIRSTKLEDSAMYFCASSDEASYPYEQYFGPGTRLTVT.

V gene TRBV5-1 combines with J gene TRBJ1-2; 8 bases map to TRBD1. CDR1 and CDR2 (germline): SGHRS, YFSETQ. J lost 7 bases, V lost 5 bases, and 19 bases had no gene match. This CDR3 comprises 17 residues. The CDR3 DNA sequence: TGCGCCAGCAGTACTGGACAGGGAGGAATTTATAGAGGTGGCTACACCTTC. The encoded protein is CASSTGQGGIYRGGYTF. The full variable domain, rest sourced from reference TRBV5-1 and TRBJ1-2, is KAGVTQTPRYLIKTRGQQVTLSCSPISGHRSVSWYQQTPGQGLQFLFEYFSETQRNKGNFPGRFSGRQFSNSRSEMNVSTLELGDSALYLCASSTGQGGIYRGGYTFGSGTRLTVV.